This T cell receptor beta chain was captured by sequencing in a study of molecular identifiers for immune sequencing clone quantification. The CDR3 totals 15 residues. V shed 1 base and J 3 bases; nucleotides not matched to a gene: 5. From germline, CDR1 is MNHNS and CDR2 SASEGT. TCRdb recomputed calls from the PCR reads with MiXCR, one row per CDR3 protein. The repertoire includes under 800,000 distinct CDR3 sequences, about 25% of them detected once, and about 0.81% sits in the top ten. A few counts support this clonotype. Sequencing input: naive CD8+ T cells from blood, with Jurkat cell RNA spiked in. This sample's subset: FACS-sorted CD8+CD4-CCR7+CD45RA+ naive T cells. The chain joins TRBV6-1 to TRBJ2-7; 8 positions agree with TRBD2. The receptor was derived from a human donor in good health. Some libraries in this study had Jurkat cell RNA spiked in. The CDR3 DNA sequence: TGTGCCAGCAGTGAAGAAAGTCTAGCGGGCTACGAGCAGTACTTC. Amino acid sequence: CASSEESLAGYEQYF.